The rows below give T cell receptor beta chains drawn from one sample of a study of T cell changes during pregnancy in multiple sclerosis. TCRdb's table, derived via immunoSEQ multiplex PCR, lists solely in-frame clones and lacks some. Of 48,000 or so clones listed, approximately 95% are singletons. The input for sequencing was CD4+ T cells from peripheral blood mononuclear cells, taken in the first trimester of pregnancy. These receptors came from a female donor with multiple sclerosis, enrolled in a pregnancy study. The CDR3 runs from the conserved cysteine through the conserved F or W. D genes are given only for firm matches. The size field is filled for only some rows; it gives once, few, many or a size class.

clone size	V gene	D gene	J gene	CDR3 protein
.	TRBV6-5	TRBD1	TRBJ1-2	CASRRQGGFGYTF
.	TRBV7-3	.	TRBJ2-5	CASSLGHVETQYF
once	TRBV18	TRBD1	TRBJ2-7	CASSRDRGIEQYF
.	TRBV7-8	.	TRBJ1-5	CASSLTGRLGFPQHF
.	TRBV6-1	.	TRBJ2-1	CASSEALPGEQFF
.	TRBV10-2	TRBD2	TRBJ2-7	CASSDPAGSSYEQYF
.	TRBV6-1	TRBD1	TRBJ1-5	CASRGGTGRHQPQHF
.	TRBV2	.	TRBJ1-2	CASTGVEDWHQGNYGYTF
.	TRBV6-5	TRBD1	TRBJ1-2	CASRPGQGDYGYTF
.	TRBV18	.	TRBJ2-3	CASSGLSTDTQYF
.	TRBV5-5	.	TRBJ1-4	CASSSGTNRATNEKLFF
.	TRBV10-3	.	TRBJ1-6	CAIRLSGESPLHF
.	TRBV18	TRBD2	TRBJ2-2	CASRLAGGNTGELFF
once	TRBV2	.	TRBJ1-3	CASSVTGSSGNTIYF
.	TRBV23-1	TRBD1	TRBJ1-4	CASSPGQGEKLFF
.	TRBV6-5	.	TRBJ2-5	CASSMTRETQYF
.	TRBV7-9	TRBD2	TRBJ2-1	CASSLPTGGGKDEQFF
.	TRBV19	.	TRBJ1-1	CASSAGMFGEAFF
.	TRBV19	TRBD2	TRBJ2-3	CASSSSGGEWDTQYF
.	TRBV6-1	.	TRBJ2-5	CASSSGAMGETQYF
.	TRBV6-5	TRBD1	TRBJ2-5	CASSYSLGQQETQYF
.	TRBV7-8	TRBD2	TRBJ2-3	CASSLAVTSGGAGTDTQYF
.	TRBV21-1	.	TRBJ1-2	CASSKWGGVYGYTF
once	TRBV10-3	.	TRBJ2-6	CASSGANVLTF
.	TRBV7-7	.	TRBJ2-5	CASSKRAVVASQETQYF
.	TRBV5-4	TRBD1	TRBJ1-1	CASSTQGVRTEAFF
.	TRBV9	.	TRBJ1-6	CASSVGFRDSYNSPLHF
.	TRBV28	.	TRBJ1-5	CASSTSEAGGANQPQHF
.	TRBV5-1	.	TRBJ2-2	CASSSAGELFF
.	TRBV4-1	TRBD2	TRBJ2-2	CATNGLAGDNTGELFF
.	TRBV7-9	.	TRBJ2-2	CASTTDSNTGELFF
.	TRBV29-1	.	TRBJ2-1	CSVVRGGSYNEQFF
.	TRBV18	TRBD1	TRBJ2-5	CASSPGTGGEETQYF
.	TRBV27	TRBD2	TRBJ2-1	CASSSTGGRYNEQFF
.	TRBV9	.	TRBJ2-5	CASGREETQYF
.	TRBV7-2	TRBD2	TRBJ2-1	CASSPVGLAGGNEQFF
once	TRBV10-3	TRBD2	TRBJ2-1	CAINPIAGGPEQFF
.	TRBV4-1	.	TRBJ1-6	CASSPSGWRGNSYNSPLHF
.	TRBV2	.	TRBJ2-5	CASSDRGGKETQYF
once	TRBV5-4	TRBD2	TRBJ2-1	CASSLGLAGASDEQFF
.	TRBV2	TRBD1	TRBJ1-2	CASRGGGQGEGYTF
.	TRBV7-8	TRBD1	TRBJ2-5	CASGKRGQQETQYF
.	TRBV7-9	TRBD2	TRBJ2-2	CASSLGLAGGPTGELFF
.	TRBV19	TRBD2	TRBJ2-3	CASREKRGNTDTQYF
.	TRBV30	.	TRBJ1-6	CAWSVGLVNSPLHF
.	TRBV2	TRBD1	TRBJ2-7	CASRGDSSYEQYF
few	TRBV6-1	.	TRBJ1-2	CASSGGPGYGYTF
.	TRBV6-6	TRBD2	TRBJ2-7	CASQNPGGEQYF
.	TRBV9	TRBD1	TRBJ2-3	CASSIRPTGADTQYF
.	TRBV7-8	.	TRBJ2-1	CASSFRDTYNEQFF
.	TRBV12-5	.	TRBJ1-1	CASGHTAMNTEAFF
.	TRBV4-1	.	TRBJ1-3	CASSQDRSLGNTIYF
.	TRBV7-6	TRBD1	TRBJ1-6	CASSLRDRVHSYNSPLHF
.	TRBV30	TRBD1	TRBJ1-2	CAWSPRGDYGYTF
few	TRBV19	.	TRBJ1-1	CASSPWGGTEAFF
.	TRBV10-3	TRBD1	TRBJ1-5	CAISERAGGGNQPQHF
.	TRBV27	TRBD1	TRBJ1-6	CASSLRPRQGPYNSPLHF
.	TRBV19	TRBD1	TRBJ2-7	CASTGPGQGRPYEQYF